This T cell receptor beta chain is drawn from a study of a mutant IDH1 vaccine in newly diagnosed glioma. Study details: Patients were started on vaccination 4-6 weeks after radiotherapy alone, or with temozolomide cycles. Treated individuals were about 62% male and approximately 38% female, averaging roughly 44 years of age.

Germline values: CDR1 SQVTM, CDR2 ANQGSEA. The CDR3 has 14 residues. Time point reported: week 11, during vaccination. Vaccinated patients received 300 ug of mutant IDH1 20-mer peptide per dose, with topical imiquimod. A note on this clone: No antigen is known for it. Germline is not matched at one junction end, which may reflect a read error.

TCRdb's table, derived via immunoSEQ multiplex PCR, lists solely in-frame clones and lacks some. The table records over 95,000 clones, roughly 90% of them present only once. This clonotype was obtained from a woman between 50 and 59 years old with glioma. V is TRBV29-1 and J is TRBJ1-4; 7 bases are shared with TRBD1. The source material was PBMCs, sampled from a glioma patient whose treatment included an IDH1 peptide vaccine. The CDR3 region has the DNA TGCAGCGTTCAAGACAGGGCGGATAATGAAAAACTGTTTTTT. Amino acid sequence: CSVQDRADNEKLFF.